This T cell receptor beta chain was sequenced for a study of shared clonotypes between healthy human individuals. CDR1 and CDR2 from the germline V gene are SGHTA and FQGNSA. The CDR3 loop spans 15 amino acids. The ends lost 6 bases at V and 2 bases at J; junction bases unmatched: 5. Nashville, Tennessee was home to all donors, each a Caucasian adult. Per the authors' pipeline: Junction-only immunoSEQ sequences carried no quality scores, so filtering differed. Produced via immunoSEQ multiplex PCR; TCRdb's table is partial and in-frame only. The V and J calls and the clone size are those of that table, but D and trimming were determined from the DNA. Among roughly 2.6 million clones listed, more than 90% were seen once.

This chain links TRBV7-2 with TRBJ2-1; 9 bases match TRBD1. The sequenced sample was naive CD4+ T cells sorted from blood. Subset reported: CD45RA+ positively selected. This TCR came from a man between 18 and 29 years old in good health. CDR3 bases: TGTGCCAGCAGGTCAGACAGGGGGGCCTACAATGAGCAGTTCTTC. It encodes CASRSDRGAYNEQFF.